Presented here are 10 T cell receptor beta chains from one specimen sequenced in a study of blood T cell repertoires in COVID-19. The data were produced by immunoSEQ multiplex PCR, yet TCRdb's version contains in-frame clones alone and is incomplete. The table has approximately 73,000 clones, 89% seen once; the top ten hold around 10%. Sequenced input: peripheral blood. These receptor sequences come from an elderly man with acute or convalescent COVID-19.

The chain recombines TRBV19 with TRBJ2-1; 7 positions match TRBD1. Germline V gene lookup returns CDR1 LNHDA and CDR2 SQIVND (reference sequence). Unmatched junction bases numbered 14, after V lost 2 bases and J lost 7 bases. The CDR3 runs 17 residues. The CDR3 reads CASSIPLRQGSRNEQFF. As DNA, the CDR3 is TGTGCCAGTAGTATACCCCTTCGACAGGGTTCCCGAAATGAGCAGTTCTTC.

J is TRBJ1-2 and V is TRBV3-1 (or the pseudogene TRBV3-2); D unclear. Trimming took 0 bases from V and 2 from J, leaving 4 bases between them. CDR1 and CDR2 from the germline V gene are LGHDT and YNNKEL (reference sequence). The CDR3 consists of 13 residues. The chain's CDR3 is CASSQEENYGYTF. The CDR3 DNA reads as TGTGCCAGCAGCCAAGAGGAGAACTATGGCTACACCTTC.

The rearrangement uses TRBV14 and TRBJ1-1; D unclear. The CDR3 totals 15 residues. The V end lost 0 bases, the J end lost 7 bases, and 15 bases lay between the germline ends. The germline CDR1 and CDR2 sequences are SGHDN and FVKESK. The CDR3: CASSQDGVPGSEAFF. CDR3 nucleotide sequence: TGTGCCAGCAGCCAAGACGGAGTCCCCGGGAGTGAAGCTTTCTTT.

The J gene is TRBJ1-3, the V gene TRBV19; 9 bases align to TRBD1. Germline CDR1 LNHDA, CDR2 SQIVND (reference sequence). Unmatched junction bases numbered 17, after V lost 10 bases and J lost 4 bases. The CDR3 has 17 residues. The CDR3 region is CATAPGQGLSFGNTIYF. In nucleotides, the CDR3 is TGTGCCACCGCACCGGGACAGGGTCTATCTTTCGGAAACACCATATATTTT. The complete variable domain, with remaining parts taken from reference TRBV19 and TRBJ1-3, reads DGGITQSPKYLFRKEGQNVTLSCEQNLNHDAMYWYRQDPGQGLRLIYYSQIVNDFQKGDIAEGYSVSREKKESFPLTVTSAQKNPTAFYLCATAPGQGLSFGNTIYFGEGSWLTVV.

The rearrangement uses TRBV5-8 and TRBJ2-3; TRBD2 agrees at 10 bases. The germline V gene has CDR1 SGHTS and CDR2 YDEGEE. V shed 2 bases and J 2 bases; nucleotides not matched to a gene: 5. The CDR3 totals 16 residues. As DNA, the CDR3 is TGTGCCAGCAGCTTTAAAACTAGCGGGGTCACAGATACGCAGTATTTT. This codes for CASSFKTSGVTDTQYF. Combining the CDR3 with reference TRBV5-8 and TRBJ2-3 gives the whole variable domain EAGVTQSPTHLIKTRGQQATLRCSPISGHTSVYWYQQALGLGLQFLLWYDEGEERNRGNFPPRFSGRQFPNYSSELNVNALELEDSALYLCASSFKTSGVTDTQYFGPGTRLTVL.

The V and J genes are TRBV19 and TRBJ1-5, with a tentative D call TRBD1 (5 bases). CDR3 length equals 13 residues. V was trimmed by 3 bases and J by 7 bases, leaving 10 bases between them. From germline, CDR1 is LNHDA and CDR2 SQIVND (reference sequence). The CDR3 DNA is TGTGCCAGTAGTATGGGAGGGGAACAGCCCCAGCATTTT. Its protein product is CASSMGGEQPQHF.

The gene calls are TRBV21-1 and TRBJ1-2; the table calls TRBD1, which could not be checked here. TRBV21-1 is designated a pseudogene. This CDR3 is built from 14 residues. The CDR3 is CASRGLEDRDGYTF. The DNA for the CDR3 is TGTGCCAGCAGGGGATTAGAGGACAGGGATGGCTACACCTTC.

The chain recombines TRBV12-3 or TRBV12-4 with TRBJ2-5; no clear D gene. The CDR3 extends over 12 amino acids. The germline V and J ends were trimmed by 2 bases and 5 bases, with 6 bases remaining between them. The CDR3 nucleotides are TGTGCCAGCAGTTTAACCGGTGAGACCCAGTACTTC. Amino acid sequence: CASSLTGETQYF.

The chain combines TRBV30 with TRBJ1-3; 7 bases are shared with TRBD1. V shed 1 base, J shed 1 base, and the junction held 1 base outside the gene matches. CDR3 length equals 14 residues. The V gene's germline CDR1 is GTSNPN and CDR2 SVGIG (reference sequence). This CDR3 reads CAWSEGASGNTIYF. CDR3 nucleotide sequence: TGTGCCTGGAGTGAGGGGGCGTCTGGAAACACCATATATTTT.

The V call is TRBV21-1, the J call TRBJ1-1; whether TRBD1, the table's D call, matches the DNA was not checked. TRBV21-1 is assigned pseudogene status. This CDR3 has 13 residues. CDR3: CASRGQRNTEAFF. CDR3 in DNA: TGTGCCAGCAGGGGACAAAGGAACACTGAAGCTTTCTTT.